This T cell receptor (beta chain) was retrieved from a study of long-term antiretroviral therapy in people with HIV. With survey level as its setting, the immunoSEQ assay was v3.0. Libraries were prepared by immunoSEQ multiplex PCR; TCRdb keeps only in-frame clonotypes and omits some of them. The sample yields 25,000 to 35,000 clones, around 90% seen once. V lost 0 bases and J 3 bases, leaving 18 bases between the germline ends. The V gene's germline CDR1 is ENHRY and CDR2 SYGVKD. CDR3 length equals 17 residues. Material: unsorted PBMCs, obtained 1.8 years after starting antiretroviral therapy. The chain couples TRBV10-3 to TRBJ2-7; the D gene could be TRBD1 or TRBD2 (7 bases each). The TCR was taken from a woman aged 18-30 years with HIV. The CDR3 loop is CAISESTRGRGGYEQYF. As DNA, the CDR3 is TGTGCCATCAGTGAGTCGACTCGCGGCAGGGGGGGCTACGAGCAGTACTTC.